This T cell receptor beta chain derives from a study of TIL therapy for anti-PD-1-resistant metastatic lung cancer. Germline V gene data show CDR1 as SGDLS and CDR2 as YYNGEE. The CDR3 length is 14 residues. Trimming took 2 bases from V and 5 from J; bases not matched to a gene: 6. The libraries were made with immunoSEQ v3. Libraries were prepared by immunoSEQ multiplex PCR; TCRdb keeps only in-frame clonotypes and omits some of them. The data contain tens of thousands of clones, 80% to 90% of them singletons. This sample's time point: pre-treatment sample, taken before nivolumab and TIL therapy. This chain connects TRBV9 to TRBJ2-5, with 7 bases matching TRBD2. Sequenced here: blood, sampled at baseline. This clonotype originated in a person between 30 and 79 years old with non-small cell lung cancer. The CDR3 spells CASSVGGIEETQYF. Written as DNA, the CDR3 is TGTGCCAGCAGCGTGGGGGGGATTGAGGAGACCCAGTACTTC.